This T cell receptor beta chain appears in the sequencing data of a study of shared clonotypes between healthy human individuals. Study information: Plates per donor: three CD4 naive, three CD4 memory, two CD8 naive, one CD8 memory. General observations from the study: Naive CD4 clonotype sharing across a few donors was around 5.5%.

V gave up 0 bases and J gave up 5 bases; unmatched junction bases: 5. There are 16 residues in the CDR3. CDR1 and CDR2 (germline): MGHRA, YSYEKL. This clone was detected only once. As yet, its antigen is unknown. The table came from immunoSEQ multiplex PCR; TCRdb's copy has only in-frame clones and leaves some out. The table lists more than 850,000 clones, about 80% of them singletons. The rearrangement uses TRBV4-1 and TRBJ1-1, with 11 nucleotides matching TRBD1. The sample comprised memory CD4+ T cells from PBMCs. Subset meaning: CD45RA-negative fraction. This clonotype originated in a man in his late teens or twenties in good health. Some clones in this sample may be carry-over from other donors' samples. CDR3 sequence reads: CASSQDLGTGGTEAFF. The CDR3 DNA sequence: TGCGCCAGCAGCCAAGATCTGGGGACAGGGGGGACTGAAGCTTTCTTT.